This T cell receptor beta chain stems from a study of Ad26.COV2.S vaccination and SARS-CoV-2 variants. Study observations and caveats: Participants in the vaccine arm had higher spike-specific TCR breadth; placebo recipients had lower.

Treatment here: 15 to 20 received Ad26.COV2.S at low or high dose, single or two shots; several received placebo; per-sample allocation not given. Material that was analyzed had been drawn on day 63 after the first vaccine or placebo injection. Immunization relied on an Ad26 vector, which expressed Wuhan-strain SARS-CoV-2 spike. A remark on this clone: Its antigen remains unidentified.

TCRdb's copy holds only in-frame clones and misses some; the assay was immunoSEQ multiplex PCR. The data contain 300,000 to 350,000 clones, approximately 86% of them singletons. The CDR3 is 16 amino acids. Germline CDR1 and CDR2: LGHDT and YNNKEL (reference sequence). With V trimmed by 4 bases and J by 3 bases, 9 bases remained unmatched. V gene TRBV3-1 (or the pseudogene TRBV3-2) combines with J gene TRBJ2-7; 10 bases map to TRBD1. The receptor comes from a person between 18 and 65 years old who received the Ad26.COV2.S COVID-19 vaccine or a placebo. Sequences were derived from peripheral blood, sampled in a trial of Ad26.COV2.S vaccine versus placebo. The CDR3 coding sequence is TGTGCCAGCAGCCCGACAGGGGGCGGAGGAGTCTACGAGCAGTACTTC. It yields the protein CASSPTGGGGVYEQYF.